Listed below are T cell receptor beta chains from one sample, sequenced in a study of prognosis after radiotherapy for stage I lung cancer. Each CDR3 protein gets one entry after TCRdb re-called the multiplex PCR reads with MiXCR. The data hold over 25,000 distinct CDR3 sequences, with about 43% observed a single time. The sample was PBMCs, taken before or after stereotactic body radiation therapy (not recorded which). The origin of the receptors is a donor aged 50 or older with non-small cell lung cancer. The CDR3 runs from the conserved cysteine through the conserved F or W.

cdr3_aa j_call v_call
CASSLVGGDNEQFF TRBJ2-1 TRBV7-2
CASSIEMRGYGYTF TRBJ1-2 TRBV19
CASSHSVGTVKKAYEQYF TRBJ2-7 TRBV11-2
CATSDARELETQYF TRBJ2-5 TRBV24-1
CASSYSRPSGSHEQYF TRBJ2-7 TRBV6-5
CASSQAGTGVDEQFF TRBJ2-1 TRBV4-1
CASSLGGKTYEQYF TRBJ2-7 TRBV7-2
CASSGKGTYEQYF TRBJ2-7 TRBV11-2
CASTSQLGTGGGQPQHF TRBJ1-5 TRBV19
CASTGTGGNTEAFF TRBJ1-1 TRBV12-3/TRBV12-4
CASTDGDSGANVLTF TRBJ2-6 TRBV6-2/TRBV6-3
CASSGHRLAWSLQGSYNEQFF TRBJ2-1 TRBV10-1
CASSFSGTAGYTF TRBJ1-2 TRBV5-1
CASSGQGKTDTQYF TRBJ2-3 TRBV11-2
CASRSAGTIPGRVTEAFF TRBJ1-1 TRBV5-1
CASSGGGGVGTDTQYF TRBJ2-3 TRBV9
CASSLTKPSQYGYTF TRBJ1-2 TRBV7-3
CASSSLTGGYGYTF TRBJ1-2 TRBV5-4
CASSGHVNRRTHNEQFF TRBJ2-1 TRBV6-1
CATSRDRGAYEQYF TRBJ2-7 TRBV15
CAWSKAGYNEQFF TRBJ2-1 TRBV30
CSATKGDTQYF TRBJ2-3 TRBV20-1
CASSRVTGTGGAAYTQYF TRBJ2-3 TRBV19
CALSVLVTGELFF TRBJ2-2 TRBV30
CASSVKGSSNEQFF TRBJ2-1 TRBV9
CASSRRGGRGLEQYF TRBJ2-7 TRBV3-1
CASGSRNTIYF TRBJ1-3 TRBV12-3/TRBV12-4
CASTPGLGNTGELFF TRBJ2-2 TRBV6-2/TRBV6-3
CAIGGEDPQHF TRBJ1-5 TRBV6-2/TRBV6-3
CASSLRVGAYGYTF TRBJ1-2 TRBV5-4
CASRFTMTVSATNAGELFF TRBJ2-2 TRBV28
CASSSYRGIVYEQFF TRBJ2-1 TRBV5-6
CASRQAVAASKEF TRBJ1-1 TRBV28
CAISMGLAGGRSREQYF TRBJ2-7 TRBV5-8
CSASLKETQYF TRBJ2-5 TRBV20-1
CASRLEDYNEQFF TRBJ2-1 TRBV6-2/TRBV6-3
CASSEMAGLIYGHTF TRBJ1-2 TRBV6-2/TRBV6-3
CATSIGTSNQPQHF TRBJ1-5 TRBV15
CASSLRQGAAGYTF TRBJ1-2 TRBV5-4
CASSRTGADGYTF TRBJ1-2 TRBV3-1
CATSDTSVRVVEQFF TRBJ2-1 TRBV24-1
CASSLATGVGYGYTF TRBJ1-2 TRBV7-8
CASSLAGGNNSPLHF TRBJ1-6 TRBV5-6
CSSSKGLASRETQYF TRBJ2-5 TRBV6-2/TRBV6-3
CSATTGTGSIHEQYF TRBJ2-7 TRBV20-1
CASSFSNQPQHF TRBJ1-5 TRBV27
CSARRSGAMETQYF TRBJ2-5 TRBV20-1
CASSLNPTGVYTGELFF TRBJ2-2 TRBV12-3/TRBV12-4
CASSTGGPDNEQFF TRBJ2-1 TRBV12-3/TRBV12-4
CASIRGSFSSGNTIYF TRBJ1-3 TRBV6-1
CASSFRWTYTQYF TRBJ2-3 TRBV6-9
CATRMNTEAFF TRBJ1-1 TRBV6-1
CASSLYSEQFF TRBJ2-1 TRBV5-6
CASSQFLAGGPGELFF TRBJ2-2 TRBV4-1
CASGGLAENTGELFF TRBJ2-2 TRBV6-2/TRBV6-3
CASSYSASGGDTQYF TRBJ2-3 TRBV6-2/TRBV6-3
CSARDRDRASFF TRBJ1-1 TRBV20-1
CSASGGTGELFF TRBJ2-2 TRBV20-1